The present entry profiles one TCR beta chain with its context. Its antigen remains unknown. Data came from immunoSEQ multiplex PCR; TCRdb stores just in-frame clones and leaves some out. The sample has more than 1,200,000 clones; approximately 98.5% are singletons. This sample is drawn from a study of shared clonotypes between healthy human individuals. Overall study findings and caveats: The genetic and exposure-history diversity represented was limited by few donors. Tissues were not sampled, only blood, and their repertoires likely differ.

The clonotype was recovered from a man under 40 in good health. Sequencing was carried out using naive CD4+ T cells sorted from blood. The subset denotes: CD45RA+ positively selected.

The CDR3, as DNA: TGTGCCACCTCTAGGACAGGGGGCTCGGGTGAGCAGTTCTTC. It codes for CATSRTGGSGEQFF. The chain uses TRBV27 and TRBJ2-1, with 11 bases aligning to TRBD1. Germline V gene lookup returns CDR1 MNHEY and CDR2 SMNVEV (reference sequence). The CDR3 runs to 14 residues. V shed 10 bases and J 9 bases; nucleotides not matched to a gene: 11.